A selection of T cell receptor beta chains follows, all from one sample in a study of regulatory T cells in long-lasting Graves disease. In TCRdb, the multiplex PCR reads were re-called with MiXCR into one record per CDR3 protein. This sample has under 450,000 distinct CDR3 sequences, with 23% found just once. The specimen was peripheral blood mononuclear cells (PBMCs), collected when the disease was refractory, from a patient treated with antithyroid drugs. The receptor set was obtained from a female donor with Graves disease. The CDR3 runs from the conserved cysteine through the conserved F or W. The D gene is left open where the match is weak. Clone sizes are given selectively: once, few, many, or a class where the clone is expanded.

D	size	V	J	DNA	CDR3
.	few	TRBV7-2	TRBJ2-7	TGTGCCAGCAGCTTAGGGTTTCGGATCTACGAGCAGTACTTC	CASSLGFRIYEQYF
.	many	TRBV30	TRBJ1-1	TGTGCCTGGAACACGAACACTGAAGCTTTCTTT	CAWNTNTEAFF
.	many	TRBV2	TRBJ1-2	TGTGCCAGCAGTACACAGATTAACTATGGCTACACCTTC	CASSTQINYGYTF
.	.	TRBV2	TRBJ1-3	TGTGCCAGCACCCTGACAGTCTCTGGAAACACCATATATTTT	CASTLTVSGNTIYF
.	.	TRBV14	TRBJ1-1	TGTGCCAGCAGCCAAGTTCGAAAGGGGAGGTTCGCTGAAGCTTTCTTT	CASSQVRKGRFAEAFF
.	many	TRBV12-3/TRBV12-4	TRBJ1-2	TGTGCCAGCAGCACCTATTATCCGGGTGGCTACACCTTC	CASSTYYPGGYTF
.	once	TRBV19	TRBJ2-3	TGTGCCAGTAGGGTGGGAAGCACAGATACGCAGTATTTT	CASRVGSTDTQYF
TRBD1	many	TRBV28	TRBJ1-4	TGTGCCAGCAGTTCCCCGACAGGGGTGGGTGAAAAACTGTTTTTT	CASSSPTGVGEKLFF
.	.	TRBV14	TRBJ2-2	TGTGCCAGCAGCCAAGTCACAGCGAACACCGGGGAGCTGTTTTTT	CASSQVTANTGELFF
.	few	TRBV20-1	TRBJ2-1	TGCAGTGCTCGATACGCCGGGACGAACAATGAGCAGTTCTTC	CSARYAGTNNEQFF
TRBD2	.	TRBV3-1	TRBJ2-6	TGTGCCAGCAGCCAAGATCCCCAGCGGGGACGCCCTGGGGCCAACGTCCTGACTTTC	CASSQDPQRGRPGANVLTF
TRBD1	.	TRBV6-5	TRBJ2-7	TGTGCCAGCAGTTACGTGTCAGGGGGCTCCTACGAGCAGTACTTC	CASSYVSGGSYEQYF
TRBD1	many	TRBV18	TRBJ1-4	TGTGCCAGCTCAAACTCCGGGACAGGGCTCGAAAAACTGTTTTTT	CASSNSGTGLEKLFF
.	.	TRBV29-1	TRBJ1-2	TGCAGCGTCCTGAGAAGAGGGGTTTCGGGCCTATATGGCTACACCTTC	CSVLRRGVSGLYGYTF
.	.	TRBV29-1	TRBJ2-7	TGCAGCGTTCAGGGCGCAGCCACGTACTACGAGCAGTACTTC	CSVQGAATYYEQYF
.	few	TRBV30	TRBJ1-1	TGTGCCTGGAGTTCCCAGGGGAACACTGAAGCTTTCTTT	CAWSSQGNTEAFF
.	.	TRBV7-9	TRBJ1-1	TGTGCCAGCAGCTTAGGGCAGTTGACTGAAGCTTTCTTT	CASSLGQLTEAFF
.	.	TRBV15	TRBJ2-7	TGTGCCACCAGCAGAGACCGGGGTTTCTACGAGCAGTACTTC	CATSRDRGFYEQYF
.	few	TRBV10-3	TRBJ1-3	TGTGCCATCAGTGATCGAAACACCATATATTTT	CAISDRNTIYF
.	many	TRBV28	TRBJ2-4	TGTGCCAGCAAAGGGATCGGCACTCAGTACTTC	CASKGIGTQYF
TRBD2	many	TRBV24-1	TRBJ2-7	TGTGCCACCAGTGTTACCTCAGCGGGAGTCACCTACGAGCAGTACTTC	CATSVTSAGVTYEQYF
TRBD2	few	TRBV20-1	TRBJ2-7	TGCAGTGCTAGAGATGGCGGCGGGAGGGTGAGTGTACACGAGCAGTACTTC	CSARDGGGRVSVHEQYF
TRBD1	few	TRBV2	TRBJ1-5	TGTGCCAGCAGTGAATACCCAGGGGGCCGTAGCAATCAGCCCCAGCATTTT	CASSEYPGGRSNQPQHF
TRBD1	many	TRBV27	TRBJ2-5	TGTGCCAGCAGTTATACCAGGGGGCGAGGAGAGACCCAGTACTTC	CASSYTRGRGETQYF
TRBD1	.	TRBV20-1	TRBJ1-2	TGCAGTGCTAGAGATGCCCTGACAGGGACCGGCTACACCTTC	CSARDALTGTGYTF
.	many	TRBV28	TRBJ2-5	TGTGCCAGCAGTACCCGGGGGACCCAAGAGACCCAGTACTTC	CASSTRGTQETQYF
.	few	TRBV27	TRBJ1-2	TGTGCCAGCAGTTCCAGAGGACTCTATGGCTACACCTTC	CASSSRGLYGYTF
TRBD1	few	TRBV5-5	TRBJ2-7	TGTGCCAGCAGCAAAGGACAGGATGTTGAGTACGAGCAGTACTTC	CASSKGQDVEYEQYF
.	many	TRBV5-1	TRBJ1-1	TGTGCCAGTCGGCTCGGGAACACTGAAGCTTTCTTT	CASRLGNTEAFF
TRBD2	many	TRBV6-5	TRBJ2-7	TGTGCCAGCAGTTACTCGGCTAGCGGGAGCGGTGAGCAGTACTTC	CASSYSASGSGEQYF
.	many	TRBV2	TRBJ2-5	TGTGCCGCAAACCGAGTTCAGGGGATCCAAGAGACCCAGTACTTC	CAANRVQGIQETQYF
.	.	TRBV20-1	TRBJ1-4	TGCAGTGCTAGAGACAGGCGGAGGACTAATGAAAAACTGTTTTTT	CSARDRRRTNEKLFF
.	few	TRBV6-1	TRBJ2-7	TGTGCCAGCGGCTGGTCCTACGAGCAGTACTTC	CASGWSYEQYF
.	many	TRBV7-2	TRBJ1-1	TGTGCCAGCAGCTTAGCAGTATGGACTGAAGCTTTCTTT	CASSLAVWTEAFF
TRBD1	.	TRBV7-2	TRBJ2-7	TGTGCCAGCAGCTCGCAATCTGGGCGGGACAGGGCGATCCCAAGCTCCTACGAGCAGTACTTC	CASSSQSGRDRAIPSSYEQYF
TRBD2	many	TRBV27	TRBJ2-7	TGTGCCAGCAGTTTAATAGTTGGAGCGGGAGGTGGCAAGCAGTACTTC	CASSLIVGAGGGKQYF
TRBD1	many	TRBV2	TRBJ1-4	TGTGCCAGCCTCCGGGACAGGGTAAATGAAAAACTGTTTTTT	CASLRDRVNEKLFF
TRBD2	medium-sized	TRBV6-1	TRBJ2-5	TGTGCCAGCACCGGACTAGCGGGAGGGGGAGAGACCCAGTACTTC	CASTGLAGGGETQYF
TRBD2	.	TRBV7-9	TRBJ2-3	TGTGCCAGCAGCCTTTGGCCACTAGCGGGAGTAGTGCCAGATACGCAGTATTTT	CASSLWPLAGVVPDTQYF
.	.	TRBV20-1	TRBJ2-2	TGCAGTGCTCCTCGGACTTTCCCCGGGGAGCTGTTTTTT	CSAPRTFPGELFF
TRBD1	.	TRBV20-1	TRBJ2-7	TGCAGTGCAAGACAGGGATCCTACGAGCAGTACTTC	CSARQGSYEQYF
.	few	TRBV6-1	TRBJ1-2	TGTGCCAGCGCAGAAACTAACTATGGCTACACCTTC	CASAETNYGYTF
.	few	TRBV6-5	TRBJ1-2	TGTGCCAGCAGTTACCCCCCAGACGGCCCCAATGGCTACACCTTC	CASSYPPDGPNGYTF
.	many	TRBV28	TRBJ1-1	TGTGCCAGCAGTTTCGGGACCCGAGCTTTCTTT	CASSFGTRAFF
.	.	TRBV7-3	TRBJ2-1	TGTGCCAGCAGCCCGGGGCCCGGGTCCTTGGATGGTGAGCAGTTCTTC	CASSPGPGSLDGEQFF
TRBD1	few	TRBV19	TRBJ2-7	TGTGCCAGTAGTATTCTACGGGACAGAGGTTACGAGCAGTACTTC	CASSILRDRGYEQYF
TRBD1	few	TRBV7-9	TRBJ1-3	TGTGCCAGCAGCTTGGTCGACAGGGCCTCTGGAAACACCATATATTTT	CASSLVDRASGNTIYF
TRBD2	.	TRBV5-1	TRBJ2-7	TGCGCCAGCAGCGGGGGTCGGGCGGGAGATTACGAGCAGTACTTC	CASSGGRAGDYEQYF
.	few	TRBV6-2/TRBV6-3	TRBJ2-7	TGTGCCAGCAGTGATGCCGCCCCCTACGAGCAGTACTTC	CASSDAAPYEQYF